The clone carrying this TCR beta chain was seen just once. The target antigen is unknown. The CDR3 totals 15 residues. Per germline, CDR1 DFQATT and CDR2 SNEGSKA (reference sequence). V gave up 3 bases and J gave up 4 bases; unmatched junction bases: 10. The data originate from a study of T cell responses to AZD1222 COVID-19 vaccine. Points from the study as a whole: White British people made up most donors, females outnumbered males, and clonal diversity was possibly underestimated. Repertoire sampling occurred only after the peak T cell response.

The method was immunoSEQ multiplex PCR; TCRdb's version includes in-frame clones alone and lacks a portion of them. The data show over 70,000 clones, roughly 89% seen once. The sequencing used peripheral blood, collected 28 days after the second AZD1222 dose. V usage is TRBV20-1 and J usage is TRBJ2-3, with TRBD1 matching 7 bases. This clonotype originated in an adult who received the AZD1222 COVID-19 vaccine. The CDR3 here is CSASPGQSLSDTQYF. CDR3 sequence (DNA): TGCAGTGCTAGTCCGGGACAGTCTCTTTCAGATACGCAGTATTTT.